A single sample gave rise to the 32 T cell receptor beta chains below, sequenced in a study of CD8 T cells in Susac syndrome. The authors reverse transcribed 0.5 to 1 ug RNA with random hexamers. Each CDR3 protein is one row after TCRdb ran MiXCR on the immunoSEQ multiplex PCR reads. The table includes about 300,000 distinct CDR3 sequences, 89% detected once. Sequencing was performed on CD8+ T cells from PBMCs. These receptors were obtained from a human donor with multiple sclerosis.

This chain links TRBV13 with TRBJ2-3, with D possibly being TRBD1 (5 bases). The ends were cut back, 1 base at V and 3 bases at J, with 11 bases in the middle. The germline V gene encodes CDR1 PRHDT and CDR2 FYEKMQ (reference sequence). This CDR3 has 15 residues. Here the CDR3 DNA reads TGTGCCAGCAGCTTAGAAGGGGTAGCAACAGATACGCAGTATTTT. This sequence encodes CASSLEGVATDTQYF.

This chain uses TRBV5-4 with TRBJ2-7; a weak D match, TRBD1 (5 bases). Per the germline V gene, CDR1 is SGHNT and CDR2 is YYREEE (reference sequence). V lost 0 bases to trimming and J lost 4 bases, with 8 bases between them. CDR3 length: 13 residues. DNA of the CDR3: TGTGCCAGCAGCTTGGACAGGCTTTACGAGCAGTACTTC. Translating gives CASSLDRLYEQYF.

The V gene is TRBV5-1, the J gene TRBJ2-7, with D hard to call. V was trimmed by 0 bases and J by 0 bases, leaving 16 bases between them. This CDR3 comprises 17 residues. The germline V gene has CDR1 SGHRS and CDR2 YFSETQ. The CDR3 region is CASSLDQLKDGSYEQYF. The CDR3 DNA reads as TGCGCCAGCAGCTTGGATCAGTTAAAAGATGGCTCCTACGAGCAGTACTTC.

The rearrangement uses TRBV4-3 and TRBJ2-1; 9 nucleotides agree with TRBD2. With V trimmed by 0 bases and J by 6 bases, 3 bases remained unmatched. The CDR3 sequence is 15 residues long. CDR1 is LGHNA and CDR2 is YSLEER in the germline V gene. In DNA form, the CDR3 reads TGCGCCAGCAGCCAAGAGGCGCGGGGGGGCAATGAGCAGTTCTTC. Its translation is CASSQEARGGNEQFF.

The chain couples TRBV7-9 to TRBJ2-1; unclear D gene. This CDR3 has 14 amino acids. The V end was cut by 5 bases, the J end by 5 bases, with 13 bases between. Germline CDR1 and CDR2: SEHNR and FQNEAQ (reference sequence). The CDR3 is CASSPPGNHNEQFF. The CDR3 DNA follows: TGTGCCAGCAGCCCGCCTGGGAACCACAATGAGCAGTTCTTC.

The CDR3 nucleotides are TGTGCCAGCAGCGTGGAAGCGGGCCTGGGGAATGAGCAGTTCTTC. As protein: CASSVEAGLGNEQFF. The genes are TRBV9 and TRBJ2-1; TRBD2 might be the D (6 bases). CDR3 length equals 15 residues. Germline V lookup: CDR1 SGDLS, CDR2 YYNGEE. V gave up 2 bases and J gave up 7 bases, with 16 bases separating them. Using reference TRBV9 and TRBJ2-1 for the parts outside the CDR3, the full variable domain is DSGVTQTPKHLITATGQRVTLRCSPRSGDLSVYWYQQSLDQGLQFLIQYYNGEERAKGNILERFSAQQFPDLHSELNLSSLELGDSALYFCASSVEAGLGNEQFFGPGTRLTVL.

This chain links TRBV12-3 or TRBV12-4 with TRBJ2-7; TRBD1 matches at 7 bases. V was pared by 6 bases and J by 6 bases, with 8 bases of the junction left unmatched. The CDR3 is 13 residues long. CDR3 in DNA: TGTGCCAGCAGACCGACAGGGCTGGGCGAGCAGTACTTC. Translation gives CASRPTGLGEQYF.

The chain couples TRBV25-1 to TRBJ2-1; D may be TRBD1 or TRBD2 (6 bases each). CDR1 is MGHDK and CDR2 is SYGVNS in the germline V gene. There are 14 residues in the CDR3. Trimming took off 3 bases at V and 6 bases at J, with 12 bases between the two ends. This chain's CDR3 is CASSDGGQLNEQFF. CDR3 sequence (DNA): TGTGCCAGCAGTGATGGGGGGCAACTCAATGAGCAGTTCTTC.

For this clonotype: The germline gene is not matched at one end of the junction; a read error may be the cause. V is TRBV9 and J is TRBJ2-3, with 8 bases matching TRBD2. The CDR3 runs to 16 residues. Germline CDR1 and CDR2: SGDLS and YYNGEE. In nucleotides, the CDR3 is TGTGCCAGCAGCGACACCAGCGGGAGTAGGACAGATACGCGGTATTTT. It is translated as CASSDTSGSRTDTRYF. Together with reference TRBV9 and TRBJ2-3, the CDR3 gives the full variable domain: DSGVTQTPKHLITATGQRVTLRCSPRSGDLSVYWYQQSLDQGLQFLIQYYNGEERAKGNILERFSAQQFPDLHSELNLSSLELGDSALYFCASSDTSGSRTDTRYFGPGTRLTVL.

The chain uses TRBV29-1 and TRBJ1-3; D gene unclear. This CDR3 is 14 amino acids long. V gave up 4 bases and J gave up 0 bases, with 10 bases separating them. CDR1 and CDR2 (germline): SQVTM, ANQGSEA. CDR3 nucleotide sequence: TGCAGCGTTGTAAGGCATGACTCTGGAAACACCATATATTTT. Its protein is CSVVRHDSGNTIYF.

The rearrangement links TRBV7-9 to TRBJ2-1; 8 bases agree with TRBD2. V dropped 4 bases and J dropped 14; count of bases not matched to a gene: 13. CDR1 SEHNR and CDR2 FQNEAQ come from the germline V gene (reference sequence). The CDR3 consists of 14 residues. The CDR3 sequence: CASSYLPPAGAEFF. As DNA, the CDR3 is TGTGCCAGCAGCTATCTCCCTCCAGCGGGAGCTGAGTTCTTC.

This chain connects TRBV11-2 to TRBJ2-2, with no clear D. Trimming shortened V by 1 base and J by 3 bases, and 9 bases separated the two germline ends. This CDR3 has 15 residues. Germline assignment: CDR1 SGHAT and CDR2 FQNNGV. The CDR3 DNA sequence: TGTGCCAGCAGCTTAGTGGCAGGATACACCGGGGAGCTGTTTTTT. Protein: CASSLVAGYTGELFF.

The CDR3 loop is CAKRGSNTGELFF. CDR3 sequence (DNA): TGCGCCAAAAGGGGCAGCAACACCGGGGAGCTGTTTTTT. The chain recombines TRBV23-1 with TRBJ2-2; D possibly corresponds to TRBD1 (5 bases). TRBV23-1 is treated as an ORF (open reading frame) with a function not yet certain. Trimming left V 10 bases short and J 2 bases short, with 11 bases between. This CDR3 has 13 amino acids.

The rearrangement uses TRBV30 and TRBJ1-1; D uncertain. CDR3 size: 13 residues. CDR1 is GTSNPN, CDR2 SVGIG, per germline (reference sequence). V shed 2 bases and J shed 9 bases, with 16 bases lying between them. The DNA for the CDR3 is TGTGCCTGGAGTCCGATTACCTCGGCCCAAGCTTTCTTT. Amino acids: CAWSPITSAQAFF.

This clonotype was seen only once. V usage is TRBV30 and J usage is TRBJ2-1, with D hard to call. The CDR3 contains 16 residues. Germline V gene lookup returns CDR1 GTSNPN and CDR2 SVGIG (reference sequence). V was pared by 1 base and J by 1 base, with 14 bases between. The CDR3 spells CAWSGGGFLSYNEQFF. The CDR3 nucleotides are TGTGCCTGGAGTGGGGGTGGGTTTTTGTCCTACAATGAGCAGTTCTTC. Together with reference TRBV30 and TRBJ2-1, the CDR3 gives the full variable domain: SQTIHQWPATLVQPVGSPLSLECTVEGTSNPNLYWYRQAAGRGLQLLFYSVGIGQISSEVPQNLSASRPQDRQFILSSKKLLLSDSGFYLCAWSGGGFLSYNEQFFGPGTRLTVL.

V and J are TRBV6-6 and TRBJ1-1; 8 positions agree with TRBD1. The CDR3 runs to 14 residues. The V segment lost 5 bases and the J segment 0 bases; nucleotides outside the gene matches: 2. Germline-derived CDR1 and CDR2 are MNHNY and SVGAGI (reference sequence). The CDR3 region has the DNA TGTGCCAGCAGTACAGGGGGAGTGAACACTGAAGCTTTCTTT. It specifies CASSTGGVNTEAFF.

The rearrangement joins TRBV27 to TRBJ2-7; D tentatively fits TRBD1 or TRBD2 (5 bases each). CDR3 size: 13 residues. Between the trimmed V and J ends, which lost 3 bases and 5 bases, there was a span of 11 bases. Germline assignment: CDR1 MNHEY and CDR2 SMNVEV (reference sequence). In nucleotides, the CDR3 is TGTGCCAGCAGTTTGTCCAGGGACCACGAGCAGTACTTC. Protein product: CASSLSRDHEQYF.

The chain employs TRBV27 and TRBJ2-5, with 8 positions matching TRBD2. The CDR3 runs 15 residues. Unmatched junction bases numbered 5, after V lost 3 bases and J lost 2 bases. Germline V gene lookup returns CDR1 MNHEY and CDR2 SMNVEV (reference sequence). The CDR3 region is CASSLWASGQETQYF. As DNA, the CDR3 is TGTGCCAGCAGTTTGTGGGCTAGCGGGCAAGAGACCCAGTACTTC.

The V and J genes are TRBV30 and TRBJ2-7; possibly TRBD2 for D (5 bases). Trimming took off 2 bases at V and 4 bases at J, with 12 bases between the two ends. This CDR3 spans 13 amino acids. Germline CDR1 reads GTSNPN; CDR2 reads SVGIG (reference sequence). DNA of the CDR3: TGTGCCTGGAGTCGGAGCGGTCCGTACGAGCAGTACTTC. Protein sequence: CAWSRSGPYEQYF.

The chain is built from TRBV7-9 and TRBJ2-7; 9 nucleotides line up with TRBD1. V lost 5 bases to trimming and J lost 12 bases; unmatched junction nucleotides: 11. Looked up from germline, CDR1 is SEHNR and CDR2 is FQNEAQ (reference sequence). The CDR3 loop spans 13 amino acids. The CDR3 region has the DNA TGTGCCAGCAGCCCACCCACAGGGGGCAGTCCGTACTTC. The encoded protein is CASSPPTGGSPYF.

The CDR3 protein is CSASGSFNEQFF. As DNA, the CDR3 is TGCAGTGCTAGTGGCTCATTCAATGAGCAGTTCTTC. The chain carries TRBV20-1 and TRBJ2-1, with D unclear. CDR1 and CDR2 from the germline V gene are DFQATT and SNEGSKA (reference sequence). Between the trimmed V and J ends, which lost 3 bases and 6 bases, there was a span of 9 bases. This CDR3 is built from 12 residues.

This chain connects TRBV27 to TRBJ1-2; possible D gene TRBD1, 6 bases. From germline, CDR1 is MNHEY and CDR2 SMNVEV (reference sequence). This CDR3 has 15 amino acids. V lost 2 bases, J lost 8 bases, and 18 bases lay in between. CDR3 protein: CASSLGPGVGGGYTF. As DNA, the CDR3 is TGTGCCAGCAGTTTAGGTCCAGGGGTCGGTGGAGGCTACACCTTC.

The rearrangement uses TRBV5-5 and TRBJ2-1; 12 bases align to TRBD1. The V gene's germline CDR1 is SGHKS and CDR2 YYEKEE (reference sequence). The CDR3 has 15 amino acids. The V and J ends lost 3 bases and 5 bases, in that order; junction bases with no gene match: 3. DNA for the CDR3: TGTGCCAGCAGCTCGGGACAGGGGGCGGACAATGAGCAGTTCTTC. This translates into CASSSGQGADNEQFF.

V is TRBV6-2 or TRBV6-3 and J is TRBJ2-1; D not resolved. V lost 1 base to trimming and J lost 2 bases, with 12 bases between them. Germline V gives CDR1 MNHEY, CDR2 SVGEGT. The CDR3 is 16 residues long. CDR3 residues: CASSYFRAETYNEQFF. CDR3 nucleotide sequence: TGTGCCAGCAGTTACTTCCGCGCGGAGACCTACAATGAGCAGTTCTTC.

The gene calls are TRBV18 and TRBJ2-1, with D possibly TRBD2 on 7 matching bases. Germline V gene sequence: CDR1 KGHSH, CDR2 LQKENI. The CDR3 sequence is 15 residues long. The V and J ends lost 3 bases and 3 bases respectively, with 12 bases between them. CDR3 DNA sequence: TGTGCCAGCTCACCGGTGGGGGGGCTCTACAATGAGCAGTTCTTC. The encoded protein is CASSPVGGLYNEQFF.

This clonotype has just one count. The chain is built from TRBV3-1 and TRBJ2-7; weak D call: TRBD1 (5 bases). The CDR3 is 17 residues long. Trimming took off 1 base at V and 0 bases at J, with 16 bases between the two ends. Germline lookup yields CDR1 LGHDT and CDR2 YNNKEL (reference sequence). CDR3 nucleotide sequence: TGTGCCAGCAGCCAAGGATCAGGGTCTTGGCCCTCCTACGAGCAGTACTTC. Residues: CASSQGSGSWPSYEQYF.

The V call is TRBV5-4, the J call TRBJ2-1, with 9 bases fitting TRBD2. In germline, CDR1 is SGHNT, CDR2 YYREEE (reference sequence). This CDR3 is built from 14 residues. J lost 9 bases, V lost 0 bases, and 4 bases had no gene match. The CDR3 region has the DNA TGTGCCAGCAGCTTGGGACTAGCGGTTTTTGAGCAGTTCTTC. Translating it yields CASSLGLAVFEQFF.

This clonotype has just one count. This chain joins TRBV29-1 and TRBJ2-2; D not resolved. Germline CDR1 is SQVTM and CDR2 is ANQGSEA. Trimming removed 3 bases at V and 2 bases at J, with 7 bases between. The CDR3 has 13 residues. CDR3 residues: CSVDYGNTGELFF. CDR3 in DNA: TGCAGCGTTGATTACGGAAACACCGGGGAGCTGTTTTTT.

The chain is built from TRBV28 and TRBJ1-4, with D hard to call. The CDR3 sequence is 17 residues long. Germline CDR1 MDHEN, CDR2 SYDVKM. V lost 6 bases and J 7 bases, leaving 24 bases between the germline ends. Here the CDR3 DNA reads TGTGCCAGCAGCTCCGGGCCGAGACGAGGCATGAGTGAAAAACTGTTTTTT. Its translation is CASSSGPRRGMSEKLFF.

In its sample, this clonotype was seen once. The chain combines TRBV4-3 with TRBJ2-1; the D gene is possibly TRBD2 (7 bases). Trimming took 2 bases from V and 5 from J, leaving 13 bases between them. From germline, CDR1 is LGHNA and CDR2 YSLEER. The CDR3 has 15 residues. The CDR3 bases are TGCGCCAGCAGCCAAAGAGGGGGGGCCCACAATGAGCAGTTCTTC. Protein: CASSQRGGAHNEQFF.

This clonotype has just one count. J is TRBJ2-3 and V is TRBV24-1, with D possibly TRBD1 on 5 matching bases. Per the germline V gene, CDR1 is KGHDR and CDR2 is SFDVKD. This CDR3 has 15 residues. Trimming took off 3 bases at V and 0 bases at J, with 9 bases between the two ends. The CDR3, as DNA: TGTGCCACCAGTGATAGGACACCGAGCACAGATACGCAGTATTTT. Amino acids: CATSDRTPSTDTQYF.

CDR3 DNA: TGTGCCAGCAGCTTACGGTTGCCAGGGGAGTACCAAGAGACCCAGTACTTC. Its translation is CASSLRLPGEYQETQYF. V usage is TRBV7-2 and J usage is TRBJ2-5; D possibly corresponds to TRBD1 (6 bases). Germline loops: CDR1 SGHTA, CDR2 FQGNSA. The CDR3 has 17 amino acids. The V and J ends lost 2 bases and 0 bases respectively, with 16 bases between them.